A selection of T cell receptor beta chains follows, all from one sample in a study of cytomegalovirus exposure and HLA in healthy donors. This table comes from immunoSEQ multiplex PCR, and its TCRdb copy is limited to in-frame clones, with some not included. The sample holds about 110,000 clones; around 82% are singletons and the top ten take approximately 3%. Sequencing input: PBMCs. The receptors here all came from a young woman in good health and CMV-seronegative. Each CDR3 is given with its conserved first and last residue. D genes are given only for firm matches. Expanded clones are given a class, and other clones once, few, many or no size at all.

d_gene,abundance,v_gene,j_gene,CDR3nt,CDR3aa
TRBD1,.,TRBV5-4,TRBJ1-5,TGTGCCAGCAGCTTGGACAGGGGGTCCCAGCCCCAGCATTTT,CASSLDRGSQPQHF
TRBD2,.,TRBV4-1,TRBJ2-6,TGCGCCAGCAGCGGGCGGGGGGCCTCTGGGGCCAACGTCCTGACTTTC,CASSGRGASGANVLTF
TRBD2,few,TRBV7-2,TRBJ2-1,TGTGCCAGCAGCCCTACTAGCGGGGGCCGTAATGAGCAGTTCTTC,CASSPTSGGRNEQFF
.,.,TRBV2,TRBJ1-1,TGTGCCAGCCCAGGCACGACAGCAACTAATAAAGCTTTCTTT,CASPGTTATNKAFF
.,.,TRBV7-6,TRBJ1-2,TGTGCCAGCAGCTTAATGGAGTCCGGGGTCGGTGGCTACACCTTC,CASSLMESGVGGYTF
.,.,TRBV27,TRBJ2-7,TGTGCCAGCAGTTTCAGGGGTCCGACCTCCTACGAGCAGTACTTC,CASSFRGPTSYEQYF
TRBD1,few,TRBV4-1,TRBJ1-6,TGCGCCAGCCTGGGGACAGCTAATTCACCCCTCCACTTT,CASLGTANSPLHF
.,once,TRBV25-1,TRBJ1-2,TGTGCCAGCAGTGGGCACGGACGGGGTTTTGAGGGCTACACCTTC,CASSGHGRGFEGYTF
TRBD2,once,TRBV4-1,TRBJ2-5,TGCGCCAGCAGCCTGCTCCCGGGACTAGCGGTCCAAGAGACCCAGTACTTC,CASSLLPGLAVQETQYF
TRBD2,.,TRBV10-3,TRBJ2-7,TGTGCCATCAGTGATCGGGGGGGGCAAAGGGACGAGCAGTACTTC,CAISDRGGQRDEQYF